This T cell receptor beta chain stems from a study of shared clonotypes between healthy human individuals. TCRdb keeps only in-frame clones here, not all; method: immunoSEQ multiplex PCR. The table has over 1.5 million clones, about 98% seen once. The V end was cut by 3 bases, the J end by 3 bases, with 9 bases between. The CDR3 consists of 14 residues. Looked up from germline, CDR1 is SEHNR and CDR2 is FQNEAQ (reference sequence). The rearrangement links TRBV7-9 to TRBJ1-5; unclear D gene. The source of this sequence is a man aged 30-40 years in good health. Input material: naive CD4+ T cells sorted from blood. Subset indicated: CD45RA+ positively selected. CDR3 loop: CASSFGLDNQPQHF. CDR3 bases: TGTGCCAGCAGCTTCGGGCTCGACAATCAGCCCCAGCATTTT.